This TCR beta chain stems from a study of human T cells and chemical hapten exposure. As to time point: patch test 3, about 24 weeks after DPC sensitization. Sample treatment: therapeutic diphenylcyclopropenone sensitization with weekly scalp DPC. This clonotype was counted only a few times. V was trimmed by 1 base and J by 6 bases, leaving 21 bases between them. This CDR3 is built from 17 residues. Germline CDR1 is MNHEY and CDR2 is SVGEGT. MiXCR, run by TCRdb on the RACE reads, gives a single entry per CDR3 protein. The table lists about 64,000 distinct CDR3 sequences, about 10% of them singletons. Source: whole blood, taken in connection with sensitization to the hapten diphenylcyclopropenone (DPC). The rearrangement links TRBV6-2 or TRBV6-3 to TRBJ2-5, with D possibly TRBD1 on 6 matching bases. This receptor was identified in a woman in her twenties or thirties with alopecia areata. Some clones in this sample may be carry-over from other donors' samples. The CDR3 DNA reads as TGTGCCAGCAGTTACTTGAAACCGGGCACAGGGTTGAAGACCCAGTACTTC. Its protein product is CASSYLKPGTGLKTQYF.